A selection of T cell receptor beta chains follows, all from one sample in a study of T cells in Graves' hyperthyroidism and ophthalmopathy. Each CDR3 protein is one row after TCRdb ran MiXCR on the multiplex PCR reads. The sample carries a few hundred thousand distinct CDR3 sequences, about 15% recorded once. Source material: blood. Receptors were obtained from a woman aged 25 to 39 with Graves' ophthalmopathy. Each CDR3 is given with its conserved first and last residue. The D gene is left open where the match is weak. Expanded clones get a size class; other rows say once, few or many, or leave the size out.

d_call j_call cdr3_length clone_size v_call cdr3_aa cdr3_nt
NA TRBJ2-2 15 many TRBV5-1 CASSYRSGNTGELFF TGCGCCAGCAGCTATCGCAGCGGGAACACCGGGGAGCTGTTTTTT
TRBD1 TRBJ1-4 15 many TRBV28 CASSTRDRVEEKLFF TGTGCCAGCAGTACACGGGACAGGGTGGAAGAAAAACTGTTTTTT
TRBD1 TRBJ2-5 14 many TRBV2 CASSADRYQETQYF TGTGCCAGCAGCGCGGACAGGTACCAAGAGACCCAGTACTTC
NA TRBJ1-5 14 many TRBV5-5 CASSLDPWGQPQHF TGTGCCAGCAGCTTGGACCCTTGGGGGCAGCCCCAGCATTTT
NA TRBJ2-6 16 NA TRBV18 CASSLEGPLGANVLTF TGTGCCAGCTCACTGGAAGGCCCTCTGGGGGCCAACGTCCTGACTTTC
NA TRBJ1-1 13 large TRBV30 CACLGGSDTEAFF TGTGCCTGCCTGGGGGGATCGGACACTGAAGCTTTCTTT
NA TRBJ1-1 13 many TRBV3-1 CASSQDMNTEAFF TGTGCCAGCAGCCAAGATATGAACACTGAAGCTTTCTTT
TRBD2 TRBJ2-1 14 many TRBV20-1 CSAPWRGAYNEQFF TGCAGTGCCCCCTGGCGGGGGGCTTACAATGAGCAGTTCTTC
NA TRBJ1-2 16 many TRBV10-2 CASSESLAGKNYGYTF TGCGCCAGCAGTGAGTCATTGGCGGGAAAAAACTATGGCTACACCTTC
TRBD1 TRBJ1-4 14 NA TRBV7-2 CASSPSRDSEKLFF TGTGCCAGCAGTCCTTCCCGGGACAGCGAAAAACTGTTTTTT
NA TRBJ2-3 14 many TRBV20-1 CSARRGPVTDTQYF TGCAGTGCTCGCCGCGGACCCGTGACAGATACGCAGTATTTT
NA TRBJ2-7 12 NA TRBV7-9 CASSPEVYEQYF TGTGCCAGCAGCCCCGAAGTCTACGAGCAGTACTTC
TRBD1 TRBJ1-5 15 many TRBV6-5 CASSYSGGDNQPQHF TGTGCCAGCAGTTACTCAGGGGGCGATAATCAGCCCCAGCATTTT
NA TRBJ2-7 15 NA TRBV19 CASSITSSTGYEQYF TGTGCCAGTAGTATTACGTCTAGCACGGGCTACGAGCAGTACTTC